This TCR beta chain is from a study of cytomegalovirus exposure and HLA in healthy donors (dated by TCRdb to about 2017). In terms of the full investigation: In an earlier analysis of under 750 of the donors, 276 Gb of sequence data and 117 million unique TCR beta sequences from 150 million to 200 million T cells were reported. Approximately 310 gigabases of sequencing data and 78 million or so unique TCR sequences were included in an early release covering around 600 HLA-typed donors. Of the roughly 390 genotyped donors, roughly 85% fell in the genetic ancestry cluster associated with self-reported Caucasian donors. The study aimed to test whether cataloging public T cell receptors could reveal signatures of past pathogen exposure. The study profiled the T cell repertoires of hundreds of subjects by immunosequencing and related them to cytomegalovirus serostatus. Along with the roughly 670-subject first cohort, a separate validation cohort of some 130 different subjects was used. To predict cytomegalovirus infection status, the study combined high-throughput TCR immunosequencing, statistical association of individual TCRs with disease status, and machine learning. A later analysis re-analyzed previously published TCR beta repertoires from 550 to 700 donors and added high-resolution HLA genotyping to study TCR occurrence patterns. Rather than using new phenotypic data, the later analysis identified candidate immune exposures from TCR beta sequences and from how often those sequences occurred across donors. To decide whether each TCR beta V gene segment behaved as functional or pseudogenic, an earlier analysis of some 600 of the donors relied on high-throughput TCR beta sequencing. Donor age, sex, ethnicity and CMV serostatus were collected together with the repertoire data. In a later genetic analysis, genome-wide SNP genotypes for about three fifths of the roughly 670 donors were used, and that subset was treated as a discovery cohort. Every discovery cohort repertoire had been produced on one sequencing platform. HLA typing covered class I and class II loci at four-digit resolution. Typing coverage differed by locus: A, B, C, DRB1 and DQB1 were typed in roughly 620-630 donors, DQA1 in about 510, DPA1 in 600 to 610, and DPB1 in 472. Because of strong linkage in the cohort, four to six DR-DQ haplotypes were treated as single units for association and clustering. Among roughly 370 genotyped donors of the cohort, an average of roughly 240,000 unique TCR beta nucleotide sequences were sequenced per donor, around 20% of them non-productive. The paper as a whole reports these results and caveats: A later analysis reported that several top co-occurrence clusters appeared linked to parvovirus B19, influenza, CMV and Epstein-Barr virus. According to a later analysis, TCR association rates differed among HLA loci, with DRB1 alleles showing the most associated TCRs and HLA-C alleles showing the fewest. In this cohort, only TCR beta chains were sequenced, and detectable features were limited by the absence of alpha or paired-chain data. In an earlier analysis of about 600 of the donors, most TCR beta V segments appeared in productive rearrangements about 87% or about 30% of the time, broadly matching IMGT annotations. Most TCR sequences were seen in very few donors, while some public TCRs were found in many individuals. Three of the identified cytomegalovirus-associated TCR beta chains were confirmed in vitro to be specific for cytomegalovirus antigens. A further reported finding was that TCR beta sequences accurately predicted the HLA-A and HLA-B alleles for most subjects in the first cohort. Correlated functional status among segregating V segments might be attributable to linkage disequilibrium, but an unknown experimental factor could not be ruled out. The 87-base-pair reads could not distinguish some IMGT-functional V segments, including TRBV6-2 and TRBV6-3, so those segments were excluded. Because HLA typing was unavailable for some donors at each locus, only the typed subset was used in association tests. A later genetic analysis associated a missense DCLRE1C variant with V-gene and J-gene trimming of TCR beta chains, and an independent cohort replicated the association. According to a later analysis, most CMV-associated TCR beta chains appeared to be HLA-restricted, and the HLA associations seemed to be driven largely by CMV exposure. A cluster of highly shared sequence variants was judged likely to be a technical artifact of the sequencing pipeline. In a later analysis, 16,951 TCR beta sequences were associated with specific HLA alleles at a false discovery rate of 0.05. The presence/absence analyses assumed that sequencing depth was roughly uniform across donors, and that assumption may not be true. Because counts were too low, seventeen rarely observed V segments, including chromosome 9 orphons, were excluded from the earlier analysis of around 640 of the donors. Immune exposure information for the cohort was limited to CMV serostatus. Compared with equally common non-associated chains, HLA-associated TCR beta chains in a later analysis were more clonally expanded and had lower generation probabilities. Cytomegalovirus status was reported to be diagnosed by the classifier with high specificity and sensitivity in both the original and validation cohorts. Assigning TCR associations to individual alleles was difficult when HLA alleles, especially DR and DQ, strongly co-occurred. According to the authors, the approach could potentially be generalized to other disease states and immunological phenotypes. Compared with the approximately 700-donor mean, donors in an Asian-associated ancestry cluster had fewer N-insertions in productive TCRs, according to a later genetic analysis. A total of 150 or so TCR beta chains were listed by the study as associated with cytomegalovirus.

As concerns this clone: The target of this receptor is not known. Per-base qualities were not stored, and no clone one base away is much larger.

The cohort comprised some 700 healthy bone marrow donors. At the time of sampling, all cohort members were nominally healthy, though unrecorded immune exposures were likely present. Of the 670 or so cohort members, 250 to 300 had positive CMV serostatus and roughly 330 had negative CMV serostatus, and CMV serostatus was not recorded for the donor. A peripheral blood sample was collected from each donor, and TCR beta sequencing was performed on peripheral blood mononuclear cells. The Qiagen DNeasy Blood Extraction Kit was used to extract genomic DNA from the blood cell samples. Libraries came from the immunoSEQ multiplex PCR assay. For the multiplex PCR, a mixture combining 60 forward primers for TCR Vbeta segments and 13 reverse primers for TCR Jbeta segments was used. A multiplex PCR assay on genomic DNA amplified the CDR3 region of rearranged TCR beta genes. The Illumina HiSeq System was used to sequence the amplified TCR beta libraries as 87-base-pair reads. On the study's bioinformatics: In a later analysis, tens of millions of unique TCR beta chains were counted across the 500 to 850 repertoires, and around 10 million of these chains were shared by at least two donors. Raw reads were error-corrected and collapsed into unique sequences with a nearest-neighbor algorithm that merged closely related sequences to remove PCR and sequencing errors. CDR3 sequences were aligned to IMGT reference sequences to assign V, D and J gene segments. For a sequence to be retained, at least a six-nucleotide match to both a V gene segment and a J gene segment was required. A rearrangement counted as productive if the CDR3 had no stop codons and remained in frame with V and J, and every other rearrangement counted as non-productive. CDR3 was defined according to IMGT convention as the region running from the second conserved V-encoded cysteine to the conserved J-encoded phenylalanine. In an earlier analysis of more than 550 of the donors, sequences lacking an unambiguous match to a single V gene segment were excluded. In an earlier analysis of a few hundred of the donors, V segments were called functional above 56.7% productive rearrangements and were called segregating when the between-donor standard deviation exceeded 5%. A statistical classification framework was built for diagnosing cytomegalovirus status from the catalog of TCR beta chain sequences. V and J gene assignment, in a later analysis, came from comparing TCR nucleotide sequences with IMGT/GENE-DB human TR gene sequences. Using the TCRdist pipeline, a later analysis assigned CDR3 sequences along with most-parsimonious VDJ recombination scenarios. In a later analysis, each TCR beta chain was defined by its CDR3 amino acid sequence together with its V-gene family, and reads without a unique V-gene family were excluded. In a later analysis, fewer than 650 highly shared, low-generation-probability nucleotide sequences were removed to address suspected cross-contamination and a sequencing artifact. A later analysis calculated a clonal expansion index for each public chain from normalized within-repertoire ranks of inferred template counts. In a later analysis, generation probabilities were computed using a VDJ recombination model fitted to out-of-frame rearrangements, and the results were checked against IGoR. In a later analysis, hypergeometric tests were used to score TCR-TCR, TCR-HLA and TCR-CMV co-occurrence, with a repertoire-size bias correction applied to TCR pairs. A later analysis estimated false discovery rates by permuting HLA or CMV assignments 20 times. In a later analysis, co-occurring TCRs were grouped using DBSCAN, and TCRdist sequence similarity was added for clustering within HLA-allele-positive subsets. Repertoires with fewer than 30,000 or more than 120,000 public chains, plus five repertoires with anomalous nucleotide sharing, were excluded from co-occurrence clustering. The source is immuneACCESS, and TCRdb retained only in-frame sequences with V and J called. Part of the clones is not carried over; for the studies checked, unresolved V genes explain less than half of this, and the remainder is unexplained. V, J and clone size reflect that table, while D and trimming were determined from the DNA. The sample data list 35,000 to 45,000 clones, and approximately 55% of these were observed just once. Jointly, the top ten make up around 10% of the sample.

From its cysteine to its phenylalanine, the CDR3 spans 16 amino acids. Of all the DNA, just the CDR3 is kept, 48 bases in frame from base 1. CDR1 MNHNS and CDR2 SASEGT are derived from the germline V gene. V is shortened by 3 bases, J by 4 bases, and the region joining them spans 15 bases. The TCR comes from a human donor in good health. The sample was PBMCs. Recombination linked TRBV6-1 to TRBJ1-4, with TRBD1 as a weak D call on 5 bases. This receptor has the CDR3 CASSERRGAFNEKLFF. The nucleotide sequence is TGTGCCAGCAGTGAGCGGAGGGGCGCGTTTAATGAAAAACTGTTTTTT.